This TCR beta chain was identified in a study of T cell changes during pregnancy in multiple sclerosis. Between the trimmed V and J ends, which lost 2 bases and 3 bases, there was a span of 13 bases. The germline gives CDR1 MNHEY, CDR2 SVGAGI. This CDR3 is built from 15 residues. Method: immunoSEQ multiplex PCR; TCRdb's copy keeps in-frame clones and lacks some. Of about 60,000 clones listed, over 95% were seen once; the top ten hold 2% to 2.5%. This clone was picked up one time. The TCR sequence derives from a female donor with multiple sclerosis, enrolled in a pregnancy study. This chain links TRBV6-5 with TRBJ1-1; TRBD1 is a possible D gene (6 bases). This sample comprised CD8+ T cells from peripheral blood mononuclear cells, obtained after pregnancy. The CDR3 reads CASSYEDRGYTEAFF. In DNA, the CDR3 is TGTGCCAGCAGTTACGAGGACAGAGGGTACACTGAAGCTTTCTTT.